This TCR beta chain was captured in a study of blood T cell repertoires in COVID-19. Study-level background: Samples taken during acute and convalescent COVID-19 were collected in the United States, Italy and Spain. In each case, the material was cDNA or gDNA derived from T cells, B-cell-depleted T cells, or PBMCs.

The CDR3 sequence is 14 residues long. Losses at the gene ends were 6 bases for V and 3 bases for J; bases not matched to a gene: 6. Per the germline V gene, CDR1 is SQVTM and CDR2 is ANQGSEA. Followed longitudinally, the Seattle patients had been enrolled during active infection. In the authors' methods: Nucleated cell counts were estimated from reference gene primer amplification. The method was immunoSEQ multiplex PCR; TCRdb's version includes in-frame clones alone and lacks a portion of them. V and J calls and clone size come straight from that table; D and trimming were deduced from the DNA. The sample has about 100,000 clones; roughly 92% are singletons.

The sequence came from a woman in her fifties or sixties with COVID-19, enrolled during active disease. The chain links TRBV29-1 to TRBJ2-1, with 9 bases that match TRBD1. Sequenced sample: peripheral blood. The CDR3 loop reads CSVGTGLGYNEQFF. Here the CDR3 DNA reads TGCAGCGTAGGGACAGGGTTGGGCTACAATGAGCAGTTCTTC.